This paragraph covers one T cell receptor beta chain sequence. This record comes from a study of blood T cell repertoires in COVID-19. V lost 2 bases, J lost 4 bases, and 5 bases lay in between. CDR1 and CDR2 from the germline V gene are DFQATT and SNEGSKA (reference sequence). The CDR3 covers 11 residues. Produced via immunoSEQ multiplex PCR; TCRdb's table is partial and in-frame only. The sample holds around 68,000 clones, about 81% seen once. This rearrangement joins TRBV20-1 to TRBJ1-2; D is undetermined. Sequences were obtained from peripheral blood. The sequence was obtained from a human donor in a cohort sampled during active COVID-19. CDR3 region: CSARPGYGYTF. DNA of the CDR3: TGCAGTGCTAGACCAGGCTATGGCTACACCTTC.